The rows below give T cell receptor beta chains drawn from one sample of a study of blood T cell repertoires in COVID-19. The data were produced by immunoSEQ multiplex PCR, yet TCRdb's version contains in-frame clones alone and is incomplete. In the table there are 90,000 to 150,000 clones, over 75% of which are singletons. What was sequenced was peripheral blood. The receptor source for this set is a man aged 45-65 years with acute or convalescent COVID-19. CDR3s include the opening cysteine and the closing phenylalanine or tryptophan. A D gene is named only where the DNA matches it firmly. Expanded clones are given a class, and other clones once, few, many or no size at all.

v_gene	j_gene	abundance	d_gene	CDR3nt	CDR3aa
TRBV3-1/TRBV3-2	TRBJ2-1	NA	NA	TGTGCCAGCAGCCACTCATTAACTGCCTCCTACAATGAGCAGTTCTTC	CASSHSLTASYNEQFF
TRBV18	TRBJ1-5	NA	TRBD1	TGTGCCAGCTCACCAGGGACAGGGGGTACGAGCAATCAGCCCCAGCATTTT	CASSPGTGGTSNQPQHF
TRBV7-9	TRBJ2-7	NA	NA	TGTGCCAGCAGCTTAGGGGGCCTCTCCTACGAGCAGTACTTC	CASSLGGLSYEQYF
TRBV7-6	TRBJ2-3	once	NA	TGTGCCAGCAGCAACAGGGAGACAGATACGCAGTATTTT	CASSNRETDTQYF
TRBV19	TRBJ2-2	NA	NA	TGTGCCAGTAGTCCCCGCGGCGGGACCCACGTACTTGAGCTGTTTTTT	CASSPRGGTHVLELFF
TRBV9	TRBJ1-2	once	TRBD1	TGTGCCAGCAGCCCCCGGGACAGGGAATCCTATGGCTACACCTTC	CASSPRDRESYGYTF
TRBV19	TRBJ2-7	NA	TRBD2	TGTGCCAGTAGTATAGAAGCGGGAGGCTACGAGCAGTACTTC	CASSIEAGGYEQYF
TRBV18	TRBJ1-5	NA	NA	TGTGCCAGCTCACCGGTTGGCCCCAGGGTCTATAGCAATCAGCCCCAGCATTTT	CASSPVGPRVYSNQPQHF
TRBV7-3	TRBJ1-6	NA	NA	TGTGCCAGCAGCTTAGAGGGAGTCTATAATTCACCCCTCCACTTT	CASSLEGVYNSPLHF
TRBV4-1	TRBJ2-5	NA	NA	TGCGCCAGCAGCCAAGTAGGGGGGGTGGAAGAGACCCAGTACTTC	CASSQVGGVEETQYF
TRBV24-1	TRBJ2-1	NA	TRBD1	TGTGCCACCAGAGACAGGGGTCGTGAGCAGTTCTTC	CATRDRGREQFF
TRBV30	TRBJ1-2	once	TRBD1	TGTGCCTGGAGCCGAGGGACAGAGAACTATGGCTACACCTTC	CAWSRGTENYGYTF
TRBV6-5	TRBJ1-5	NA	NA	TGTGCCGCAGAACGGGGAGCGGGGACGGGGCAGCCCCAGCATTTT	CAAERGAGTGQPQHF
TRBV7-9	TRBJ2-1	NA	NA	TGTGCCAGCACACTCGGAGCCCCGCGAGAGCAGTTCTTC	CASTLGAPREQFF
TRBV19	TRBJ2-6	NA	TRBD1	TGTGCCAGTAGTAAGACAGGGTCTGGGGCCAACGTCCTGACTTTC	CASSKTGSGANVLTF
TRBV19	TRBJ1-5	NA	NA	TGTGCCAGTAGTATAGTTCGGGGGGTCAATCAGCCCCAGCATTTT	CASSIVRGVNQPQHF
TRBV24-1	TRBJ1-5	NA	TRBD1	TGTGCCACCAGTGATTTGCCAGAACCGGGACAGGGGAGAGATCAGCCCCAGCATTTT	CATSDLPEPGQGRDQPQHF
TRBV30	TRBJ1-2	NA	NA	TGTGCCTGGAGTTTGGCAGGGAACTATGGCTACACCTTC	CAWSLAGNYGYTF
TRBV27	TRBJ2-3	NA	TRBD1	TGTGCCAGCAGTCGGACGGAGGGACAGGCTTACACAGATACGCAGTATTTT	CASSRTEGQAYTDTQYF
TRBV6-5	TRBJ2-7	few	TRBD1	TGTGCCAGCCGCAGGGGGCCGTACGAGCAGTACTTC	CASRRGPYEQYF
TRBV27	TRBJ1-5	NA	NA	TGTGCCAGCAGTTTATCCAGGGGAGGCAATCAGCCCCAGCATTTT	CASSLSRGGNQPQHF
TRBV7-9	TRBJ1-4	NA	TRBD1	TGTGCCAGCAGCCCGGGGACAGGGGGAGATGAAAAACTGTTTTTT	CASSPGTGGDEKLFF
TRBV7-9	TRBJ1-2	NA	NA	TGTGCCAGCAGCCTAGACAGACGAGGGTCGGATATAACCTATGGCTACACCTTC	CASSLDRRGSDITYGYTF
TRBV10-1	TRBJ2-3	NA	NA	TGCGCCAGCACCGTGGACAGCCTCCCAGATACGCAGTATTTT	CASTVDSLPDTQYF
TRBV5-1	TRBJ1-5	NA	TRBD1	TGCGCCAGCAGCTTGTCTTGGACAGGGGGCAATCAGCCCCAGCATTTT	CASSLSWTGGNQPQHF
TRBV28	TRBJ2-1	NA	TRBD2	TGTGCCAGCAGCCCATACAGGACTAGCGGGAATCAGTACAATGAGCAGTTCTTC	CASSPYRTSGNQYNEQFF
TRBV4-1	TRBJ2-5	NA	TRBD1	TGCGCCAGCAGCTTAACAGGGGGCAGAGAGACCCAGTACTTC	CASSLTGGRETQYF
TRBV9	TRBJ2-1	NA	NA	TGTGCCAGCAGCCTTCCCTCAGCCTACAATGAGCAGTTCTTC	CASSLPSAYNEQFF
TRBV4-1	TRBJ2-7	few	TRBD2	TGCGCCAGCAGCCAAGGACTAGCGGGAGGGCACGAGCAGTACTTC	CASSQGLAGGHEQYF
TRBV24-1	TRBJ2-7	few	TRBD1	TGTGCCACCGGGACAGGGTTCCCGCCCTACGAGCAGTACTTC	CATGTGFPPYEQYF
TRBV18	TRBJ2-2	NA	NA	TGTGCCAGCTCACCACCGGGGGCCCGAACGAACACCGGGGAGCTGTTTTTT	CASSPPGARTNTGELFF
TRBV2	TRBJ2-1	NA	NA	TGTGCCAGCAACTTACCAAGCGGGAATGAGCAGTTCTTC	CASNLPSGNEQFF